This TCR beta chain was captured in a study of T cell responses to AZD1222 COVID-19 vaccine. About this clone itself: The target antigen is unknown.

General observations from the study: Two doses of AZD1222 preceded a rise in Spike-specific TCR breadth and depth.

The CDR3 is 14 residues long. V gave up 6 bases and J gave up 9 bases; unmatched junction bases: 6. CDR1 is SGHVS and CDR2 is FQNEAQ in the germline V gene. Profiling relied on immunoSEQ multiplex PCR, and the TCRdb table lists in-frame clones only, not all of them. The table has 99,000 or so clones, about 81% seen once. The chain carries TRBV7-8 and TRBJ1-6; 9 bases are a match to TRBD1. The specimen was peripheral blood, collected on day 0 of AZD1222 vaccination. This receptor was obtained from an adult in good health. The CDR3 bases are TGTGCCAGCAGTAGGACAGGGGTGGGTTCACCCCTCCACTTT. Translated, it gives CASSRTGVGSPLHF.